This passage covers 7 T cell receptor beta chains from one sample sequenced in a study of blood T cell repertoires in COVID-19 (dated by TCRdb to 2020 to 2022). Receptors were amplified or captured by the immunoSEQ multiplex PCR assay. In TCRdb, the immuneACCESS table is reduced to in-frame sequences with V and J assigned. These tables do not hold every clone; where another copy was compared, an unresolved V gene accounts for under half, and the others remain unexplained. This sample gives approximately 120,000 clones in total; about 83% of them show up just once. 5% to 6% of the sample is held by the ten biggest clonotypes. Sequenced: peripheral blood. The receptors shown here come from a human donor in a cohort sampled during active COVID-19.

The chain uses TRBV5-4 and TRBJ2-7; 9 bases fit TRBD1. Germline V lookup: CDR1 SGHNT, CDR2 YYREEE (reference sequence). V shed 0 bases, J shed 5 bases, and the junction held 9 bases outside the gene matches. The CDR3 spans 16 residues. As DNA, the CDR3 is TGTGCCAGCAGCTTGGCCTTACGACAGGGGGTCGACGAGCAGTACTTC. It specifies CASSLALRQGVDEQYF.

The chain has TRBV7-2 and TRBJ2-3; TRBD2 might be the D (6 bases). The CDR3 has 18 amino acids. The germline V and J ends were trimmed by 1 base and 0 bases, with 17 bases remaining between them. The germline CDR1 and CDR2 sequences are SGHTA and FQGNSA. The CDR3 DNA sequence: TGTGCCAGCAGCTTAGTCTCCTCTGGCGGGACTAGCACAGATACGCAGTATTTT. Residues: CASSLVSSGGTSTDTQYF. Full variable domain (outside the CDR3, taken from reference TRBV7-2 and TRBJ2-3): GAGVSQSPSNKVTEKGKDVELRCDPISGHTALYWYRQSLGQGLEFLIYFQGNSAPDKSGLPSDRFSAERTGGSVSTLTIQRTQQEDSAVYLCASSLVSSGGTSTDTQYFGPGTRLTVL.

The V gene is TRBV9, the J gene TRBJ2-5, with D possibly being TRBD2 (5 bases). The CDR3 extends over 15 amino acids. Deletions cut 4 bases from V and 4 bases from J, with 17 bases between. Germline values: CDR1 SGDLS, CDR2 YYNGEE. The CDR3 DNA follows: TGTGCCAGCAGCTTCCGAAGTTCCGGGATAGAGACCCAGTACTTC. Translation: CASSFRSSGIETQYF.

This rearrangement joins TRBV10-2 to TRBJ2-5; 9 nucleotides align to TRBD2. CDR1 and CDR2 from the germline V gene are WSHSY and SAAADI. J gave up 4 bases and V 3 bases, and 9 bases lay outside the gene matches. The CDR3 has 16 residues. The CDR3 is CASSEGREGPRETQYF. CDR3 sequence (DNA): TGCGCCAGCAGTGAAGGGCGGGAGGGGCCACGAGAGACCCAGTACTTC.

The chain uses TRBV5-1 and TRBJ2-7; TRBD1 aligns across 8 bases. Germline CDR1 and CDR2: SGHRS and YFSETQ. CDR3 length: 15 amino acids. V lost 1 base and J lost 2; bases outside the gene matches: 5. The CDR3 is CASSLRPDRAYEQYF. CDR3 bases: TGCGCCAGCAGCTTGAGGCCGGACAGGGCCTACGAGCAGTACTTC.

V gene TRBV18 combines with J gene TRBJ1-2; the D gene is possibly TRBD1 (5 bases). This CDR3 has 13 amino acids. V lost 2 bases to trimming and J lost 6 bases, with 10 bases between them. Germline V gives CDR1 KGHSH, CDR2 LQKENI. CDR3 region: CASSPAQVDGYTF. CDR3 nucleotides: TGTGCCAGCTCACCAGCACAGGTAGATGGCTACACCTTC.

This clone was counted a few times. The DNA of the CDR3 is TGTGCCAGCAGCCCCCCCCCAGGGGACCCCTCTTACACTGAAGCTTTCTTT. Protein product: CASSPPPGDPSYTEAFF. V gene TRBV7-9 combines with J gene TRBJ1-1, with TRBD1 as a possible D gene (6 bases). CDR3 length equals 17 residues. CDR1 and CDR2 (germline): SEHNR, FQNEAQ (reference sequence). V was clipped by 5 bases and J by 3 bases, with 22 bases between them.